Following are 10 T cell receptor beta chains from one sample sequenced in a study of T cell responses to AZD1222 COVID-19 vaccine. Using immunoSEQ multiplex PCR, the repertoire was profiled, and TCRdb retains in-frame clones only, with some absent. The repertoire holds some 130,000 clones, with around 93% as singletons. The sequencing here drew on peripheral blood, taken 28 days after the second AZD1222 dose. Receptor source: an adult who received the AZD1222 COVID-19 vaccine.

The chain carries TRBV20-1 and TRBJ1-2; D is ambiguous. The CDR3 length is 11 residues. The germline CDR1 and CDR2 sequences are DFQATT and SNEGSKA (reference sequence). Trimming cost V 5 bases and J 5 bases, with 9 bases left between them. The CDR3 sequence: CSAPLKYGYTF. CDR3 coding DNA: TGCAGTGCTCCCCTGAAATATGGCTACACCTTC.

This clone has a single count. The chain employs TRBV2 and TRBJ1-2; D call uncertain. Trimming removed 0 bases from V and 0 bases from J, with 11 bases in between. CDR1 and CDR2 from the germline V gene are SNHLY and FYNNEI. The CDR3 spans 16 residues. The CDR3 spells CASSEALGLSNYGYTF. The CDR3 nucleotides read TGTGCCAGCAGTGAAGCGCTGGGGTTATCTAACTATGGCTACACCTTC. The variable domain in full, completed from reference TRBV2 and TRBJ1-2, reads EPEVTQTPSHQVTQMGQEVILRCVPISNHLYFYWYRQILGQKVEFLVSFYNNEISEKSEIFDDQFSVERPDGSNFTLKIRSTKLEDSAMYFCASSEALGLSNYGYTFGSGTRLTVV.

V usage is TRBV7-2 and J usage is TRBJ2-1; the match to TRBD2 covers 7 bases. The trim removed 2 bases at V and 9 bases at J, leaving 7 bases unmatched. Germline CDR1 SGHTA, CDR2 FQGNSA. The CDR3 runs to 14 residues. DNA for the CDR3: TGTGCCAGCAGCTTAACGACTAGCCCCCCTGAGCAGTTCTTC. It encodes CASSLTTSPPEQFF.

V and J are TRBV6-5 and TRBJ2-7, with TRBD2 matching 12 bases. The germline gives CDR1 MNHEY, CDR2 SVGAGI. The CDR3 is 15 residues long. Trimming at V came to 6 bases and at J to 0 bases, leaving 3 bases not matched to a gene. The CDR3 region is CASRRLAGASYEQYF. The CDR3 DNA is TGTGCCAGCAGGAGACTAGCGGGGGCCTCCTACGAGCAGTACTTC.

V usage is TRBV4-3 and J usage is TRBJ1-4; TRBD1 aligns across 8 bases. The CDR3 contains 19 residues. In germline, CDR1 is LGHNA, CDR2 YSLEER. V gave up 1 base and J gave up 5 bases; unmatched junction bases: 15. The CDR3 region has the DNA TGCGCCAGCAGCCAAGGCAATGGGCAGGGGGCGCGGGGAAATGAAAAACTGTTTTTT. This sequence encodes CASSQGNGQGARGNEKLFF.

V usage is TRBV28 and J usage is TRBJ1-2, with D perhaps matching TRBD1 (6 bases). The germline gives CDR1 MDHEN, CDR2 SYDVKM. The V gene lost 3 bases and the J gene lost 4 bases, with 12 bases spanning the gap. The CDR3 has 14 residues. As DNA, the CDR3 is TGTGCCAGCAGTTTGGGGGCGCTTGGCTATGGCTACACCTTC. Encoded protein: CASSLGALGYGYTF.

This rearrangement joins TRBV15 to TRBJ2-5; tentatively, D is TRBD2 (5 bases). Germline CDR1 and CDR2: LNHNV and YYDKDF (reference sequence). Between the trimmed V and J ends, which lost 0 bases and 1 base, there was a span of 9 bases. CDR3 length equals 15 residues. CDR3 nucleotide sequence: TGTGCCACCAGCAGAGAGGGGAGTATCCAAGAGACCCAGTACTTC. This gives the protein CATSREGSIQETQYF.

The CDR3 DNA reads as TGCGCCAGCAGCTTGCCCGGACTGAACTACGAGCAGTACTTC. As protein: CASSLPGLNYEQYF. The V and J genes are TRBV5-1 and TRBJ2-7; D is possibly TRBD2 (5 bases). CDR1 and CDR2 from the germline V gene are SGHRS and YFSETQ. Trimming shortened V by 1 base and J by 3 bases, and 11 bases separated the two germline ends. The length of the CDR3 is 14 residues.

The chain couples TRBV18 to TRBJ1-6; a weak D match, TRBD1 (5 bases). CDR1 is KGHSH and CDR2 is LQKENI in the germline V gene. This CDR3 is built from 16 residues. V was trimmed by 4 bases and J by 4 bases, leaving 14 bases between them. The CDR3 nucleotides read TGTGCCAGCTCACTGACCGGGGGGAATTATAATTCACCCCTCCACTTT. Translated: CASSLTGGNYNSPLHF. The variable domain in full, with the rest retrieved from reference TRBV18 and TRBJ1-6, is NAGVMQNPRHLVRRRGQEARLRCSPMKGHSHVYWYRQLPEEGLKFMVYLQKENIIDESGMPKERFSAEFPKEGPSILRIQQVVRGDSAAYFCASSLTGGNYNSPLHFGNGTRLTVT.

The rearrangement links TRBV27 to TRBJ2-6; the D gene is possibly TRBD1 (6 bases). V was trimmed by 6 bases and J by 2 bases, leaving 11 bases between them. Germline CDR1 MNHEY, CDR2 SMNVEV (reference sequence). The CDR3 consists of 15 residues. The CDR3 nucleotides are TGTGCCAGCAGGGGCGCAGGGGCTGGGGCCAACGTCCTGACTTTC. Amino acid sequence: CASRGAGAGANVLTF.